This is a list of T cell receptor beta chains from one sample in a study of blood T cell repertoires in COVID-19. Libraries were prepared by immunoSEQ multiplex PCR; TCRdb keeps only in-frame clonotypes and omits some of them. This table holds about 250,000 clones, approximately 88% found once. Specimen: peripheral blood. The receptors were gathered from a woman aged 25 to 39 with COVID-19, enrolled during active disease. The CDR3 runs from the conserved cysteine through the conserved F or W. The order of the fields is D gene, J gene, clone size, V gene, CDR3 protein, CDR3 DNA. The D gene is left open where the match is weak. Some rows mark clone size as missing; the rest say once, few, many or name a class of expanded clone.

TRBD2,TRBJ2-7,-,TRBV10-3,CAIRGLAGALNEQYF,TGTGCCATCAGAGGCCTAGCGGGGGCCCTTAATGAGCAGTACTTC
-,TRBJ2-5,-,TRBV10-3,CAILTEDQETQYF,TGTGCCATCTTAACTGAGGATCAAGAGACCCAGTACTTC
TRBD1,TRBJ1-5,-,TRBV6-2/TRBV6-3,CASSPRDRGFGNQPQHF,TGTGCCAGCAGTCCGAGGGACAGGGGATTTGGGAATCAGCCCCAGCATTTT
-,TRBJ2-2,-,TRBV4-1,CASSHLKGGSGGELFF,TGCGCCAGCAGCCACCTAAAGGGAGGCTCGGGCGGGGAGCTGTTTTTT
TRBD2,TRBJ2-5,few,TRBV6-6,CASSYLAGGEETQYF,TGTGCCAGCAGTTACTTAGCGGGAGGGGAGGAGACCCAGTACTTC
TRBD1,TRBJ2-7,-,TRBV20-1,CSASEATGPPYEQYF,TGCAGTGCTAGTGAGGCGACAGGGCCCCCCTACGAGCAGTACTTC
-,TRBJ1-2,few,TRBV24-1,CATSDTGSFYGYTF,TGTGCCACCAGTGATACAGGGTCCTTCTATGGCTACACCTTC
TRBD2,TRBJ2-3,few,TRBV25-1,CASSETSGPLSTDTQYF,TGTGCCAGCAGTGAGACTAGCGGGCCTCTAAGCACAGATACGCAGTATTTT
-,TRBJ1-2,-,TRBV6-5,CASSYSYGGNNYGYTF,TGTGCCAGCAGTTACTCCTACGGGGGAAATAACTATGGCTACACCTTC
TRBD1,TRBJ2-3,-,TRBV10-2,CASRSDRGTQYF,TGCGCCAGCAGATCGGACAGGGGTACGCAGTATTTT
-,TRBJ2-1,-,TRBV4-1,CASSQGEGRSSYNEQFF,TGCGCCAGCAGCCAAGGGGAAGGGAGGAGCTCCTACAATGAGCAGTTCTTC
-,TRBJ2-4,-,TRBV27,CASSDRFLAKNIQYF,TGTGCCAGCAGCGACAGGTTCCTAGCCAAAAACATTCAGTACTTC
TRBD1,TRBJ2-3,-,TRBV5-4,CASSFSGTGADTQYF,TGTGCCAGCAGCTTCTCCGGGACAGGGGCAGATACGCAGTATTTT
TRBD2,TRBJ2-2,-,TRBV6-5,CASMGRVNTGELFF,TGTGCCAGCATGGGGAGGGTGAACACCGGGGAGCTGTTTTTT
TRBD2,TRBJ2-1,-,TRBV7-2,CASSSRTSNEQFF,TGTGCCAGCAGCTCCCGGACTAGCAATGAGCAGTTCTTC
-,TRBJ1-2,-,TRBV6-2/TRBV6-3,CASSYSYEGYTF,TGTGCCAGCAGTTACTCGTATGAGGGCTACACCTTC
-,TRBJ1-2,-,TRBV27,CASSSGGSGLYGYTF,TGTGCCAGCAGTTCCGGCGGGTCCGGGCTCTATGGCTACACCTTC
TRBD1,TRBJ1-1,-,TRBV2,CGTGDEWELNTEAFF,TGTGGGACAGGGGATGAATGGGAATTGAACACTGAAGCTTTCTTT
-,TRBJ1-1,-,TRBV12-3/TRBV12-4,CASSSRGFEAFF,TGTGCCAGCAGTTCCCGGGGGTTTGAAGCTTTCTTT
TRBD1,TRBJ2-1,-,TRBV6-4,CASSDSWTGGSYNEQFF,TGTGCCAGCAGTGACTCGTGGACAGGGGGGTCCTACAATGAGCAGTTCTTC
-,TRBJ1-6,-,TRBV6-1,CASSGLGAGVKSPLHF,TGTGCCAGCAGTGGGTTGGGGGCGGGCGTGAAATCACCCCTCCACTTT
-,TRBJ1-1,-,TRBV6-5,CATRPLLGQNTEAFF,TGTGCCACCAGACCGCTACTTGGGCAGAACACTGAAGCTTTCTTT
TRBD2,TRBJ2-2,-,TRBV15,CATSDRTSGRVGELFF,TGTGCCACCAGCGACCGGACTAGCGGGAGGGTCGGGGAGCTGTTTTTT
TRBD2,TRBJ2-1,few,TRBV10-1,CASSKTTAGGSYNEQFF,TGCGCCAGCAGCAAAACGACGGCGGGGGGCTCCTACAATGAGCAGTTCTTC
-,TRBJ1-4,-,TRBV6-5,CASSFGGTTNEKLFF,TGTGCCAGCAGCTTTGGCGGAACAACTAATGAAAAACTGTTTTTT
-,TRBJ2-1,-,TRBV6-2/TRBV6-3,CASSYSEVRMYNEQFF,TGTGCCAGCAGTTACTCAGAGGTTAGGATGTACAATGAGCAGTTCTTC
TRBD2,TRBJ2-7,once,TRBV5-4,CASSLSGGGRYEQYF,TGTGCCAGCAGCTTGAGCGGGGGCGGACGCTACGAGCAGTACTTC
-,TRBJ2-5,-,TRBV2,CASGRDNQETQYF,TGTGCCAGCGGACGGGACAACCAAGAGACCCAGTACTTC
-,TRBJ1-1,-,TRBV5-4,CASSLGIGVRAFF,TGTGCCAGCAGCTTGGGGATAGGGGTGCGAGCTTTCTTT
TRBD2,TRBJ2-2,-,TRBV7-2,CASSRAGGGRGTGELFF,TGTGCCAGCAGTCGGGCGGGGGGGGGCCGCGGCACCGGGGAGCTGTTTTTT
TRBD1,TRBJ1-5,few,TRBV2,CASSLQGGAWDQPQHF,TGTGCCAGCAGTTTACAGGGGGGGGCATGGGATCAGCCCCAGCATTTT
TRBD1,TRBJ2-5,-,TRBV9,CASSRWDRGPQETQYF,TGTGCCAGCAGCCGGTGGGACAGGGGCCCCCAAGAGACCCAGTACTTC
TRBD2,TRBJ2-5,-,TRBV7-9,CASSLHTGLGRSQYF,TGTGCCAGCAGCTTGCACACGGGACTAGGCCGGTCCCAGTACTTC
TRBD2,TRBJ2-1,-,TRBV10-2,CASSGPGLAGYNEQFF,TGCGCCAGCAGTGGTCCGGGACTAGCGGGTTACAATGAGCAGTTCTTC
-,TRBJ2-1,-,TRBV7-2,CASSLRRSGYNEQFF,TGTGCCAGCAGCCTGCGCAGATCAGGGTACAATGAGCAGTTCTTC
-,TRBJ2-1,once,TRBV5-6,CASSLGRAYNEQFF,TGTGCCAGCAGCTTGGGTCGAGCCTACAATGAGCAGTTCTTC
-,TRBJ1-1,-,TRBV5-1,CASSLDSVEAFF,TGCGCCAGCAGCTTGGACTCGGTTGAAGCTTTCTTT
TRBD2,TRBJ2-1,-,TRBV7-9,CASSPIQAGGAGNEQFF,TGTGCCAGCAGCCCAATCCAAGCGGGAGGGGCCGGCAATGAGCAGTTCTTC
TRBD1,TRBJ1-5,-,TRBV6-5,CASGLSGGQPQHF,TGTGCCAGCGGACTATCAGGGGGGCAGCCCCAGCATTTT
-,TRBJ1-2,-,TRBV5-4,CASSFADYGYTF,TGTGCCAGCAGCTTCGCGGACTATGGCTACACCTTC
TRBD2,TRBJ2-1,-,TRBV11-3,CASSLGGAGVNNEQFF,TGTGCCAGCAGCTTAGGCGGCGCGGGGGTGAACAATGAGCAGTTCTTC
TRBD2,TRBJ2-3,once,TRBV27,CASSLAGVYGDTQYF,TGTGCCAGCAGTTTAGCGGGGGTTTATGGGGATACGCAGTATTTT
-,TRBJ2-1,few,TRBV5-6,CASSSRDFNEQFF,TGTGCCAGCAGCTCCCGGGACTTCAATGAGCAGTTCTTC
TRBD1,TRBJ1-4,-,TRBV28,CASSFGRQGNEKLFF,TGTGCCAGCAGTTTCGGGAGACAGGGTAATGAAAAACTGTTTTTT
TRBD1,TRBJ2-5,-,TRBV29-1,CSVTTGIGETQYF,TGCAGCGTTACGACAGGGATTGGAGAGACCCAGTACTTC
TRBD1,TRBJ2-1,-,TRBV3-1/TRBV3-2,CASSRSERTGRFF,TGTGCCAGCAGCCGGTCAGAGAGGACAGGGCGGTTCTTC
TRBD2,TRBJ2-3,-,TRBV6-4,CASSGGGSDTQYF,TGTGCCAGCAGCGGGGGGGGGTCAGATACGCAGTATTTT
-,TRBJ1-3,-,TRBV7-2,CASSLAPGNTIYF,TGTGCCAGCAGCTTGGCCCCGGGAAACACCATATATTTT
TRBD1,TRBJ2-4,-,TRBV12-3/TRBV12-4,CASSPGQGIIQYF,TGTGCCAGCAGTCCGGGACAGGGTATCATTCAGTACTTC
-,TRBJ1-2,once,TRBV9,CASKTGTYGYTF,TGTGCCAGCAAGACAGGCACCTATGGCTACACCTTC
-,TRBJ1-2,few,TRBV3-1/TRBV3-2,CASSQALGKQDYGYTF,TGTGCCAGCAGCCAAGCTTTGGGGAAACAGGACTATGGCTACACCTTC
TRBD1,TRBJ2-5,-,TRBV7-8,CASSLGQGETQYF,TGTGCCAGCAGCTTAGGACAGGGAGAGACCCAGTACTTC
-,TRBJ2-3,-,TRBV7-6,CASSLASPRSTDTQYF,TGTGCCAGCAGCTTAGCCTCCCCCCGGAGCACAGATACGCAGTATTTT
-,TRBJ2-3,once,TRBV5-1,CASSLASRVRTDTQYF,TGCGCCAGCAGCTTGGCTTCCAGGGTACGCACAGATACGCAGTATTTT
-,TRBJ2-5,-,TRBV4-3,CASSHQGTQETQYF,TGCGCCAGCAGCCATCAGGGGACCCAAGAGACCCAGTACTTC
-,TRBJ2-5,-,TRBV3-1/TRBV3-2,CASSQESGSQETQYF,TGTGCCAGCAGCCAAGAGAGTGGGAGCCAAGAGACCCAGTACTTC
TRBD2,TRBJ2-1,-,TRBV6-2/TRBV6-3,CASSLERLAGGNEQFF,TGTGCCAGCAGTTTAGAAAGACTAGCGGGGGGCAATGAGCAGTTCTTC